Described below is a single T cell receptor beta chain sequence and its context. Under the authors' procedure: The assay estimated nucleated cells by amplifying reference gene primers. Here immunoSEQ multiplex PCR was the method, and the copy in TCRdb shows in-frame clones only, minus some. For V, J and clone size, that table is used; D and trimming come from the DNA. The sample lists more than 80,000 clones, around nine tenths seen once, with roughly 5.4% in the top ten. This record comes from a study of blood T cell repertoires in COVID-19. Study at large: Spain, Italy and the United States supplied samples that represented acute and convalescent COVID-19. PBMCs, B-cell-depleted T cells, or T cells were the source of the cDNA or gDNA that made up the material.

Germline-derived CDR1 and CDR2 are SGHDT and YYEEEE. This CDR3 is 15 amino acids long. Trimming took off 3 bases at V and 3 bases at J, with 15 bases between the two ends. This chain uses TRBV5-6 with TRBJ1-2; weak D call: TRBD1 (5 bases). This TCR was recovered from a man aged 40-49 years with acute or convalescent COVID-19. Sequencing used peripheral blood. The CDR3 loop is CASSSSLTEDYGYTF. CDR3 in DNA: TGTGCCAGCAGCTCATCCCTGACAGAGGACTATGGCTACACCTTC.